Reported below is one T cell receptor (beta chain). The antigen it binds to is not known. No qualities accompany the bases; no much larger clone lies one base away. The germline V gene (reference sequence) supplies CDR1 GTSNPN and CDR2 SVGIG. V is pared back by 2 bases and J by 0 bases, with 5 bases lying between the germline termini. Reading from cysteine to phenylalanine, the CDR3 counts 13 amino acids. Only CDR3 DNA is held: 39 bases, read in frame from base 1. Five hundred nanograms of biopsy DNA per sample were submitted for commercial TCRB immunosequencing. A two-step, amplification bias-controlled multiplex PCR was used by Adaptive Biotechnology to amplify CDR3 regions from genomic DNA. Primers for every V and J gene segment were used in the first PCR, and barcodes and Illumina adapters were added in the second PCR. CDR3 libraries were sequenced using an Illumina instrument. In the source study's methods: Vendor-provided pipelines were combined with custom analysis of raw data in R/Bioconductor under R version 3.3.0. Clonality, ranging from 0 to 1, was calculated as the inverse of the normalised Shannon entropy of all productive clones. High-frequency clones were defined as the share of the repertoire occupied by the top 100 clones, with only clones passing a 95% confidence test being retained. Repertoire diversity was measured with the Simpson index, and overlap between samples was measured with the Morisita-Horn index. Held by TCRdb, this immuneACCESS table contains in-frame sequences only and omits some clones. Under half of the omission traces to an unresolved V gene where checked; the cause of the rest is unknown. The V and J calls and clone size come from that table; D and trimming were worked out from the DNA. The sample has approximately 10,000 clones on record, roughly 72% of them singletons. 6% to 8.5% of the sample goes to the ten largest clones.

Per the publication, the time point label means: neoterminal ileum biopsy at postoperative endoscopy, about 6 months after surgery. Adults with ileal or ileocolonic Crohn's disease and an indication for ileocolonic resection were eligible for inclusion. Whole ileal mucosal biopsies were stored frozen at -80°C before DNA extraction. A TRizol-based method was used to extract genomic DNA from the frozen whole biopsies, and the DNA was quantified with a NanoDrop 2000 spectrophotometer. The sample is drawn from a study of T cell repertoires in ileal Crohn's disease (dated by TCRdb to about 2019). A note on the overall study: The median duration of disease was 6 to 10 years, and at the time of surgery 35% to 45% of patients were active smokers. A total of 170 or so mucosal samples from about 57 patients were sequenced, collected from several sites on the surgical specimen and at postoperative endoscopy. TCR repertoire analysis was performed in just over 55 Crohn's disease patients drawn from a prospective multicentre cohort. M6 samples consisted of neoterminal ileum biopsies collected during postoperative colonoscopy. A Rutgeerts score above i0 was used to define endoscopic postoperative recurrence. Running in parallel with the study was a multicentre cohort set up to find predictors of early endoscopic recurrence following ileocolonic resection. Surgery was performed for a complication in all patients, with stricturing disease in roughly 60% and penetrating disease in approximately 40%. Postoperative therapy was given to about half of the patients, with thiopurines administered to 11 patients and anti-TNF agents administered to around 19 patients. General study outcomes and caveats: Postoperative endoscopy timing varied within the first year after surgery, with a median delay of around 6.8 months. A significantly higher proportion of clonal expansions was observed in active smokers at surgery than in non-smokers (25.9% vs 17.9%, p=0.02). Mucosal CD4 and CD8 T cells were sorted and sequenced only in a subgroup of patients, whose size was not stated. Sorted CD8 T cells carried more high-frequency clones than CD4 T cells, suggesting mucosal expansions were mainly CD8. Higher high-frequency clone percentages at surgery were associated with endoscopic recurrence; all patients with clonality above 26.8% (18/57) had recurrence.

The chain is made from TRBV30 and TRBJ1-3, with no D gene named confidently. This clonotype was obtained from an adult with Crohn's disease. Material: ileal tissue. The CDR3 protein: CAWSPSSGNTIYF. The nucleotide sequence reads TGTGCCTGGAGTCCCTCCTCTGGAAACACCATATATTTT.